A single sample is the source of the 4 T cell receptor beta chains below, sequenced in a study of beta chain features in type 1 diabetes. Sequenced material consisted of expressed TCRB transcripts (all of the isolated RNA was reverse transcribed). Sequenced by immunoSEQ multiplex PCR; TCRdb stores in-frame clones only, minus some. The repertoire consists of around 400,000 clones, with approximately 15% occurring once and the leading ten covering approximately 0.02%. Sequencing input: naive CD4+ T cells from blood. The receptor source for this set is a woman between 18 and 29 years old in good health.

The table lists this clone with a few counts. This CDR3 reads CASSPGTTYNEQFF. CDR3 sequence (DNA): TGTGCCAGCAGCCCCGGGACAACCTACAATGAGCAGTTCTTC. This chain uses TRBV5-4 with TRBJ2-1, with a tentative D call TRBD1 (6 bases). V was clipped by 4 bases and J by 2 bases, with 10 bases between them. CDR3 length: 14 amino acids. Germline V gene sequence: CDR1 SGHNT, CDR2 YYREEE (reference sequence).

This chain uses TRBV5-4 with TRBJ1-2, with TRBD1 as a possible D gene (6 bases). Germline CDR1 and CDR2: SGHNT and YYREEE (reference sequence). CDR3 size: 14 residues. V lost 4 bases and J 4 bases, leaving 14 bases between the germline ends. CDR3 DNA: TGTGCCAGCAGCCATCGGGACATTACCTATGGCTACACCTTC. Amino acid sequence: CASSHRDITYGYTF. The full variable domain, its missing parts supplied by reference TRBV5-4 and TRBJ1-2, is ETGVTQSPTHLIKTRGQQVTLRCSSQSGHNTVSWYQQALGQGPQFIFQYYREEENGRGNFPPRFSGLQFPNYSSELNVNALELDDSALYLCASSHRDITYGYTFGSGTRLTVV.

This clone was observed a handful of times. V is TRBV18 and J is TRBJ1-1; D not certain. The germline CDR1 and CDR2 sequences are KGHSH and LQKENI. Between the trimmed V and J ends, which lost 3 bases and 8 bases, there was a span of 10 bases. The CDR3 runs 12 residues. The CDR3 region has the DNA TGTGCCAGCTCACCCCGCCCCGAGGAAGCTTTCTTT. Amino acids: CASSPRPEEAFF.

This clone was recorded once. The J gene is TRBJ1-5, the V gene TRBV7-8; possibly TRBD1 for D (5 bases). From germline, CDR1 is SGHVS and CDR2 FQNEAQ. V was clipped by 2 bases and J by 1 base, with 12 bases between them. This CDR3 is 16 amino acids long. CDR3 bases: TGTGCCAGCAGCTTATCCCCACAGGCCAGCAATCAGCCCCAGCATTTT. As protein: CASSLSPQASNQPQHF. Full variable domain (outside the CDR3, taken from reference TRBV7-8 and TRBJ1-5): GAGVSQSPRYKVAKRGQDVALRCDPISGHVSLFWYQQALGQGPEFLTYFQNEAQLDKSGLPSDRFFAERPEGSVSTLKIQRTQQEDSAVYLCASSLSPQASNQPQHFGDGTRLSIL.